Below are 9 T cell receptor beta chains sequenced from a single sample in a study of blood T cell repertoires in COVID-19. The protocol was immunoSEQ multiplex PCR, while the TCRdb copy is restricted to in-frame clones and leaves out a portion. The top ten hold roughly 8% of the sample, which has 180,000 or so clones, just over 85% seen once. Sequencing input: peripheral blood. These receptors originate from a man aged 55 to 70 with acute or convalescent COVID-19.

V is TRBV15 and J is TRBJ2-1, with 12 bases identical to TRBD2. The V gene's germline CDR1 is LNHNV and CDR2 YYDKDF (reference sequence). The ends lost 5 bases at V and 4 bases at J; junction bases unmatched: 15. This CDR3 region has 19 residues. DNA for the CDR3: TGTGCCACCAGCGCGTTTGGACTAGCGGGAAGGGGGCCATACAATGAGCAGTTCTTC. Its protein product is CATSAFGLAGRGPYNEQFF.

This rearrangement joins TRBV10-3 to TRBJ2-6; 8 nucleotides align to TRBD1. The CDR3 totals 16 residues. Germline CDR1 reads ENHRY; CDR2 reads SYGVKD. The CDR3 nucleotides read TGTGCGGTCCCGGGACAGGTTCAGTCTGGGGCCAACGTCCTGACTTTC. This encodes CAVPGQVQSGANVLTF.

Only a few counts were recorded for this clone. The V gene is TRBV7-2, the J gene TRBJ2-5, with TRBD2 identical over 7 bases. With 6 bases clipped from V and 9 bases from J, the junction kept 4 bases outside the gene matches. CDR1 and CDR2 from the germline V gene are SGHTA and FQGNSA. The CDR3 consists of 11 residues. The CDR3 here is CASSPGGSQYF. CDR3 coding DNA: TGTGCCAGCAGTCCCGGGGGGTCCCAGTACTTC.

The chain uses TRBV18 and TRBJ1-5; D uncertain. The CDR3 length is 13 residues. Germline V CDR1 and CDR2: KGHSH, LQKENI. The V and J ends lost 3 bases and 5 bases respectively, with 8 bases between them. The CDR3 protein is CASSPGQDQPQHF. The CDR3 bases are TGTGCCAGCTCACCTGGGCAAGATCAGCCCCAGCATTTT. Filled out from reference TRBV18 and TRBJ1-5, the complete variable domain reads NAGVMQNPRHLVRRRGQEARLRCSPMKGHSHVYWYRQLPEEGLKFMVYLQKENIIDESGMPKERFSAEFPKEGPSILRIQQVVRGDSAAYFCASSPGQDQPQHFGDGTRLSIL.

This clone was seen more than once but under ten times. The chain links TRBV28 to TRBJ2-5, with TRBD2 matching over 8 bases. The CDR3 sequence is 18 residues long. Germline V gene sequence: CDR1 MDHEN, CDR2 SYDVKM. Trimming removed 6 bases from V and 9 bases from J; junction bases left unmatched: 24. CDR3 DNA: TGTGCCAGCAGACCCCGGGGGGGCGCTATGCGGGAAGAGACGGCCCAGTACTTC. It translates to CASRPRGGAMREETAQYF.

V and J are TRBV9 and TRBJ2-1, with D possibly being TRBD2 (6 bases). V lost 2 bases, J lost 1 base, and 10 bases lay in between. Germline CDR1 SGDLS, CDR2 YYNGEE. CDR3 length: 15 residues. The CDR3 spells CASSVQSGSYNEQFF. The CDR3 coding sequence is TGTGCCAGCAGCGTTCAAAGCGGGTCCTACAATGAGCAGTTCTTC.

V usage is TRBV28 and J usage is TRBJ2-1; maybe TRBD1 (5 bases). Germline lookup yields CDR1 MDHEN and CDR2 SYDVKM. The germline V and J ends were trimmed by 7 bases and 6 bases, with 10 bases remaining between them. The CDR3 extends over 12 amino acids. For the CDR3, the DNA is TGTGCCAGCACCCAGGGCGGCAATGAGCAGTTCTTC. Protein: CASTQGGNEQFF. Combining the CDR3 with reference TRBV28 and TRBJ2-1 gives the whole variable domain DVKVTQSSRYLVKRTGEKVFLECVQDMDHENMFWYRQDPGLGLRLIYFSYDVKMKEKGDIPEGYSVSREKKERFSLILESASTNQTSMYLCASTQGGNEQFFGPGTRLTVL.

The rearrangement joins TRBV30 to TRBJ2-7; D may be TRBD1 (5 bases). V was cut by 2 bases and J by 4 bases, with 15 bases left in between. The CDR3 spans 14 residues. Germline values: CDR1 GTSNPN, CDR2 SVGIG (reference sequence). The chain's CDR3 is CAWSLGAVGYEQYF. The CDR3 DNA reads as TGTGCCTGGAGTTTAGGGGCGGTGGGGTACGAGCAGTACTTC.

The chain joins TRBV19 to TRBJ1-3, with a tentative D call TRBD1 (5 bases). The CDR3 length is 16 residues. Trimming pared 1 base from V and 1 base from J, leaving 11 bases between. Per germline, CDR1 LNHDA and CDR2 SQIVND (reference sequence). The CDR3 DNA follows: TGTGCCAGTAGTATAGCTGGCAGGGATTCTGGAAACACCATATATTTT. This gives the protein CASSIAGRDSGNTIYF.